These 8 T cell receptor beta chains originate from one sample sequenced in a study of T cell responses to AZD1222 COVID-19 vaccine. TCRdb keeps only in-frame clones here, not all; method: immunoSEQ multiplex PCR. The data show 120,000 or so clones, with just over 85% seen just once and about 7.8% held by the top ten. The sample was peripheral blood, taken on day 0 of AZD1222 vaccination. Source of these receptors: an adult in good health.

This clone was seen only once. The DNA for the CDR3 is TGTGCCAGCAGCTTAATCCAGGGGGTCGGGGAGCTGTTTTTT. Amino acid sequence: CASSLIQGVGELFF. This chain connects TRBV7-9 to TRBJ2-2; 7 nucleotides align to TRBD1. This CDR3 spans 14 amino acids. Germline assignment: CDR1 SEHNR and CDR2 FQNEAQ (reference sequence). V shed 2 bases, J shed 7 bases, and the junction held 4 bases outside the gene matches.

The genes are TRBV20-1 and TRBJ2-1; D is perhaps TRBD1 or TRBD2 (6 bases each). The CDR3 is 14 residues long. V gave up 3 bases and J gave up 8 bases, with 17 bases separating them. CDR1 and CDR2 from the germline V gene are DFQATT and SNEGSKA (reference sequence). The DNA of the CDR3 is TGCAGTGCTAGTAGGGGTAATCGGGGGCATGAGCAGTTCTTC. Its protein is CSASRGNRGHEQFF.

This chain connects TRBV2 to TRBJ2-3; 9 bases line up with TRBD2. CDR1 is SNHLY and CDR2 is FYNNEI in the germline V gene. The CDR3 length is 15 residues. J was trimmed by 4 bases and V by 5 bases; bases with no gene match: 7. The CDR3 is CASSSVSGSADTQYF. The CDR3 nucleotides read TGTGCCAGCAGTTCTGTTAGCGGGAGTGCAGATACGCAGTATTTT.

The V gene is TRBV30, the J gene TRBJ2-3; a weak D match, TRBD2 (5 bases). The CDR3 runs 13 residues. The germline CDR1 and CDR2 sequences are GTSNPN and SVGIG (reference sequence). Trimming pared 0 bases from V and 4 bases from J, leaving 8 bases between. The CDR3 region has the DNA TGTGCCTGGAGTGTCCGGGGAGCAGATACGCAGTATTTT. Translation gives CAWSVRGADTQYF.

The rearrangement links TRBV28 to TRBJ1-1, with D perhaps TRBD1 (5 bases). The CDR3 runs 15 residues. Germline CDR1 MDHEN, CDR2 SYDVKM. V gave up 6 bases and J gave up 10 bases, with 24 bases separating them. CDR3 sequence: CASRAPGLLLLGAFF. The CDR3 nucleotides read TGTGCCAGCAGGGCCCCGGGACTTCTCCTCCTGGGAGCTTTCTTT.

The chain uses TRBV2 and TRBJ2-7; 10 positions match TRBD2. The length of the CDR3 is 15 residues. CDR1 SNHLY and CDR2 FYNNEI come from the germline V gene. V lost 7 bases and J lost 5; bases outside the gene matches: 11. As DNA, the CDR3 is TGTGCCAGCACCCAGCTAGCGGGAGTGAACAACGAGCAGTACTTC. This gives the protein CASTQLAGVNNEQYF.

The chain is built from TRBV7-2 and TRBJ1-5; D possibly corresponds to TRBD1 (5 bases). The CDR3 is made up of 16 amino acids. Looked up from germline, CDR1 is SGHTA and CDR2 is FQGNSA. The V end lost 1 base, the J end lost 7 bases, and 17 bases lay between the germline ends. CDR3 protein: CASSLGLGSQGQPQHF. DNA for the CDR3: TGTGCCAGCAGCTTAGGTCTCGGCTCCCAGGGCCAGCCCCAGCATTTT.

V usage is TRBV6-5 and J usage is TRBJ1-2; a weak D match, TRBD1 (6 bases). Germline CDR1 and CDR2: MNHEY and SVGAGI. Trimming removed 8 bases from V and 5 bases from J, with 18 bases in between. This CDR3 spans 14 amino acids. The CDR3, as DNA: TGTGCCAGCCGGGCGTTCCGAGGGGGGTATGGCTACACCTTC. Translated: CASRAFRGGYGYTF.